This TCR beta chain was captured by sequencing in a study of T cells in localized non-small cell lung cancer. Regarding the study as a whole: Of the top 100 tumor clones, median around 62 were in adjacent lung, some 30 among its top 100.

Sequencing was performed with immunoSEQ multiplex PCR; in TCRdb, only in-frame clones are kept and a portion is missing. The sample includes just over 20,000 clones, more than 70% seen only once; the top ten take around 15%. For this clone: Its specificity is not known.

Germline V gene sequence: CDR1 ENHRY, CDR2 SYGVKD. CDR3 length: 14 amino acids. With 6 bases removed from V and 10 bases from J, the gap between germline ends came to 16 bases. The sequencing here drew on PBMCs, taken before any cancer treatment. The V and J genes are TRBV10-3 and TRBJ1-6, with D possibly being TRBD1 (5 bases). The clonotype was recovered from a woman aged 40 to 75 with stage II squamous cell lung carcinoma. The CDR3 DNA sequence: TGTGCCATCAGCCCAGAGGGGCCATCATCACCCCTCCACTTT. Protein product: CAISPEGPSSPLHF.